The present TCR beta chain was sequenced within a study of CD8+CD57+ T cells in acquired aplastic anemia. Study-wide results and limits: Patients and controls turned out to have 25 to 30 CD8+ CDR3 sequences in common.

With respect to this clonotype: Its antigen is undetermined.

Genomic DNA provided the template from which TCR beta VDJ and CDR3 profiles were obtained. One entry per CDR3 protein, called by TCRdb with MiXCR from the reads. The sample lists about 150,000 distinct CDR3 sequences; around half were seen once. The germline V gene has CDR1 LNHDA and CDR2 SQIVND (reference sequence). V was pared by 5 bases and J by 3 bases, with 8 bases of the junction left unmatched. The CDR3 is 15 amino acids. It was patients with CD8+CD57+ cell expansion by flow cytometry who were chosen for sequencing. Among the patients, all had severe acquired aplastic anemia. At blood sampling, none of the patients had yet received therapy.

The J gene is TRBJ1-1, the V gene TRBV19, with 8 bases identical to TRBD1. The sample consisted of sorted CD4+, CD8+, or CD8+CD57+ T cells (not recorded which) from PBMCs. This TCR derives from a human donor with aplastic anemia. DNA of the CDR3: TGTGCCAGTAGTGGGGGGACAGGAATGGACACTGAAGCTTTCTTT. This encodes CASSGGTGMDTEAFF.